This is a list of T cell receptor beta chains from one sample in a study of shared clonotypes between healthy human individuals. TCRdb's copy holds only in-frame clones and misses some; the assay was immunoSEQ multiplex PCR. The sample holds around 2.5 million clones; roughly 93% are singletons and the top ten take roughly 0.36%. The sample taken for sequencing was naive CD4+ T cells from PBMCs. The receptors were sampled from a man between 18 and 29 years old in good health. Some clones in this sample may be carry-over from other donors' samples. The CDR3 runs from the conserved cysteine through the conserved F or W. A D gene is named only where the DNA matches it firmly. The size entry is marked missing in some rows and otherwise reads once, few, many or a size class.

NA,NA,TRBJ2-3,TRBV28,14,CASSSSDSTDTQYF
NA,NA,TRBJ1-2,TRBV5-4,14,CASSLAGTGYGYTF
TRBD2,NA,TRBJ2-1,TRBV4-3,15,CASSQITSGYNEQFF
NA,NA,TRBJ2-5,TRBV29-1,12,CSVGGGRETQYF
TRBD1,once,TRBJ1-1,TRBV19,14,CASSRDRGRTEAFF
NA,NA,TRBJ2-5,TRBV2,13,CASSVFGGETQYF
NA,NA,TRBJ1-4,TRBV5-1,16,CASSLRASGTNEKLFF
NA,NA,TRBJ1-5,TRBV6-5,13,CASSPRAHQPQHF
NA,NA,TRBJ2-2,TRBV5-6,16,CASSLYDSLNTGELFF
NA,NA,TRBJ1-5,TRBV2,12,CASRAGSQPQHF
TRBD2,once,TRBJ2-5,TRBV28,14,CASGNIAGGETQYF
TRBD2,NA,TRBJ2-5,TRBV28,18,CASSPRRGLAGGPETQYF
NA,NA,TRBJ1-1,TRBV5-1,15,CASSLAQGVDTEAFF
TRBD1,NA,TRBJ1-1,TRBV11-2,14,CASSLGTGNTEAFF
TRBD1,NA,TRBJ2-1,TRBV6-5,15,CASSYSGTGANEQFF
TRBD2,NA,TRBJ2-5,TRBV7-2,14,CASSLARGGGTQYF
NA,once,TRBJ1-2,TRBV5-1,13,CASSRRGNYGYTF
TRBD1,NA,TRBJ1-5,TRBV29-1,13,CSVRDRGKQPQHF
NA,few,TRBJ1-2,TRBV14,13,CASSQAGLYGYTF
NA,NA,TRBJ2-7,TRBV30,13,CAWNRYSGNEQYF
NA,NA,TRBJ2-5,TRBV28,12,CASSLGWDPQYF
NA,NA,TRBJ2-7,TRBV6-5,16,CASSYKSPGRAYEQYF
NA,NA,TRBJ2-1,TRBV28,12,CASSKTGGEQFF
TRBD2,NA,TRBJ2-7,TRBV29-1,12,CSVGGAAVEQYF
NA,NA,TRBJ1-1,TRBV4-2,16,CASSQVVGGGTTEAFF
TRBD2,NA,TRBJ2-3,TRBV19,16,CASSMGGGRVEDTQYF
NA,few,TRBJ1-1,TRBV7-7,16,CASLSRDLWSRGEAFF
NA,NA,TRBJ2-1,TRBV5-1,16,CASSFPGNEGYNEQFF
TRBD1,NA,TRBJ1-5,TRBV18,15,CASSPGQGLVQPQHF
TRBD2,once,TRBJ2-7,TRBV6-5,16,CASSLGTSGRGYEQYF
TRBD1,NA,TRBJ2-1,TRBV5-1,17,CASSLEIRDREYNEQFF
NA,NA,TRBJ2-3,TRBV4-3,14,CASSQDISPDTQYF
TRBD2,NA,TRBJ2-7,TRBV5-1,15,CASSSQAGGTYEQYF
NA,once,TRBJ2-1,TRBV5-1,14,CASARQWEVDEQFF
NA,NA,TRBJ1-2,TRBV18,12,CASSPGSYGYTF
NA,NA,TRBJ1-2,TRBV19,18,CASSIDSPYRAFNYGYTF
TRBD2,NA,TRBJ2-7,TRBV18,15,CASSPTSGRTHEQYF
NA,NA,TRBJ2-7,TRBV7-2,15,CASSQGGATNYEQYF
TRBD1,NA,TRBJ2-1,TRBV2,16,CASSETNRGPYNEQFF
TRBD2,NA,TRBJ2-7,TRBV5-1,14,CASGGDGSSYEQYF
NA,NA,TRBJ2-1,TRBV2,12,CASEDLNNEQFF